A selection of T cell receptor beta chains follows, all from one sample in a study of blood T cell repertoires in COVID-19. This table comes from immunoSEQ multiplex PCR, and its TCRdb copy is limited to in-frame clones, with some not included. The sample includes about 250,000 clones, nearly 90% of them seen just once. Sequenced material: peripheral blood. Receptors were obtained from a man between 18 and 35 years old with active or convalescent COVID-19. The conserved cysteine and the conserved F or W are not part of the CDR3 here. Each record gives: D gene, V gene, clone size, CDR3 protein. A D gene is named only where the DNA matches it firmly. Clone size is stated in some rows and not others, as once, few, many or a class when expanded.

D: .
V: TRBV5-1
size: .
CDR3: ASSLMSIGTSTDTQY

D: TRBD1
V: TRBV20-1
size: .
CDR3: SASGQGARGYT

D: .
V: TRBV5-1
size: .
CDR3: ASSLVARSYEQY

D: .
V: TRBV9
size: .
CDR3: ASSVAWTETSNYGYT

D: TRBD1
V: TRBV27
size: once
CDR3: ASSRTGTGEGKTQY

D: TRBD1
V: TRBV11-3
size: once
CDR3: ASSLRGRDEQF

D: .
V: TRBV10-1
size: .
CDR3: ASSETAVATNEKLF

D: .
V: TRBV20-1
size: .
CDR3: SARTGLPH

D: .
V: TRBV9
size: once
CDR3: ASSVGRAPYEQY

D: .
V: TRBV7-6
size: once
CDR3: ASSFGGGETQY

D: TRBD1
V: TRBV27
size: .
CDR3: ASSFTQTREGQGLNYEQY

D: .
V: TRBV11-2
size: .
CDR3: ASSLGSSTDTQY

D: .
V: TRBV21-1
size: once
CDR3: ASSSRETARF

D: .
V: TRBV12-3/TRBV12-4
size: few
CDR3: ASRLITGELF

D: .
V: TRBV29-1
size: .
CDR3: SVEGGGSNYGYT

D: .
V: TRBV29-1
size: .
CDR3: SVATGSTEAF

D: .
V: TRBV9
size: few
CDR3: ASSVASVGGELF

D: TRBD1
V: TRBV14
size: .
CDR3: ASSQGEDRGRGWYSPLH

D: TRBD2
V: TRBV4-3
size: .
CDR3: ASSQGSSGGLRELF

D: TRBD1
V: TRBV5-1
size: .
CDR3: ASSSGTAINYGYT

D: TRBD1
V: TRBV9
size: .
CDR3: ASSVMQGASTGELF

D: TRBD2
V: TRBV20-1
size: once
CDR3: SASQLAGAENTQY

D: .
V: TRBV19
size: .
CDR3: ASSSGRRGHYTDTQY

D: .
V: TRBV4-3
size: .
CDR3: ASSHSPGDGGYT

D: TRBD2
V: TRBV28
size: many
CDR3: ASSPGTSGRGTDTQY

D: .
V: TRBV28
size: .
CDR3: ASSQRTVGETQY

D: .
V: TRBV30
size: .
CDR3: AWSPGQNSGANVLT

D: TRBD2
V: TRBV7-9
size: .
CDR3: ASSPRGLADSYNEQF

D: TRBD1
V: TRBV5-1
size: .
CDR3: ASRKTGGNTEAF

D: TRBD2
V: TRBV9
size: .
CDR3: ASSELAGDYNEQF

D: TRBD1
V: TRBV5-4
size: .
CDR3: ASSPGGGRGNEQF

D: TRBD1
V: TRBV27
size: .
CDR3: ASRPGQENSPLH

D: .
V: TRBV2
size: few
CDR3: ATEQVPEQY

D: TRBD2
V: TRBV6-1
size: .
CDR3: ASSEAVFWEGLGADTQY

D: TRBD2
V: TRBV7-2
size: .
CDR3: ASSLASSGHNEQF

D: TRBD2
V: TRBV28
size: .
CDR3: ASSSIAGGRDEQF

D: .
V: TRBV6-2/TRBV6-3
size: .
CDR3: ASSRSGHEQY

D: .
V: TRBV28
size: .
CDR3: ASSSSWAKAGELF

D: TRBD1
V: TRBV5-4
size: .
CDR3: ASSLRQGSDTQY

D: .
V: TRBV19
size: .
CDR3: ASSMFSGDYSGNTIY

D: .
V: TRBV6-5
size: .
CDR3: ASNTGNNSPLH

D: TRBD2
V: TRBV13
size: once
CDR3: ASSSGTSGSGDTQY

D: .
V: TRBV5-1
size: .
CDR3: ASSFSKDSQPGEQY

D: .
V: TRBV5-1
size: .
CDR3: ASRTGGGEQY

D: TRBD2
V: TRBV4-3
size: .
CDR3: ASSPRLAGGEQY

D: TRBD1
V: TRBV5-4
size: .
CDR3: ASSLNRGDEQF

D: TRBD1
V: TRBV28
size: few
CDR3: ASSFIQGAIGRGYT

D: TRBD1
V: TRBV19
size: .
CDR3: ASSIGTGDLEQY

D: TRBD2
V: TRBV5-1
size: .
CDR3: ASSADTGTSEQY